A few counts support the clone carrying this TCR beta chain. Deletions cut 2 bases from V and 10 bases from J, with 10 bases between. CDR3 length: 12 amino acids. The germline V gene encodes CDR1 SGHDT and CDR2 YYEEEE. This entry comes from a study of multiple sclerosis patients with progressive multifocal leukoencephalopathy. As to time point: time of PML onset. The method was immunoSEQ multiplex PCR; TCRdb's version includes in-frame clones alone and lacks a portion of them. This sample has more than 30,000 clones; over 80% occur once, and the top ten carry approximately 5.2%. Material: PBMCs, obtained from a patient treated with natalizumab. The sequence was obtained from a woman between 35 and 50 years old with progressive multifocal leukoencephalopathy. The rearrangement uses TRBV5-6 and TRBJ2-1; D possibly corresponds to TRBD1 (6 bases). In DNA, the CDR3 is TGTGCCAGCAGCTTATCCGGGACAGAGCAGTTCTTC. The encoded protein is CASSLSGTEQFF.